The 26 T cell receptor beta chains below all came from one sample that was sequenced in a study of cytotoxic CD8 clonotypes in ibrutinib-treated CLL. Here immunoSEQ multiplex PCR was the method, and the copy in TCRdb shows in-frame clones only, minus some. Among about 25,000 clones listed, approximately 85% were seen once. The material sequenced was PBMCs, taken after 24 months of ibrutinib treatment. The receptors were gathered from a human donor with chronic lymphocytic leukemia.

This chain connects TRBV4-1 to TRBJ2-7, with unresolved D. V was clipped by 6 bases and J by 0 bases, with 15 bases between them. Per the germline V gene, CDR1 is MGHRA and CDR2 is YSYEKL. The CDR3 loop spans 15 amino acids. DNA of the CDR3: TGCGCCAGCAGTCCTCCATGGCCTGACTCCTACGAGCAGTACTTC. It specifies CASSPPWPDSYEQYF.

The V gene is TRBV5-1, the J gene TRBJ2-5; 10 nucleotides agree with TRBD1. Germline CDR1 and CDR2: SGHRS and YFSETQ. CDR3 size: 16 residues. Trimming at V came to 4 bases and at J to 2 bases, leaving 8 bases not matched to a gene. The CDR3, as DNA: TGCGCCAGCAGCCTAGATCCGGGACAGGGGCAAGAGACCCAGTACTTC. Translating gives CASSLDPGQGQETQYF.

The chain joins TRBV6-1 to TRBJ1-5; TRBD1 might be the D (5 bases). The CDR3 loop spans 11 amino acids. CDR1 is MNHNS and CDR2 is SASEGT in the germline V gene. The V end was cut by 4 bases, the J end by 8 bases, with 6 bases between. CDR3 DNA sequence: TGTGCCAGCAGTGGGGGGGAGCCCCAGCATTTT. Its translation: CASSGGEPQHF.

This sequence joins TRBV5-6 and TRBJ1-2; D unclear. The germline gives CDR1 SGHDT, CDR2 YYEEEE. The CDR3 contains 13 residues. Between the trimmed V and J ends, which lost 3 bases and 4 bases, there was a span of 10 bases. The CDR3 DNA reads as TGTGCCAGCAGCTCTTACCCGCTCTATGGCTACACCTTC. Translating it yields CASSSYPLYGYTF.

This clone has just one count. The V call is TRBV10-2, the J call TRBJ1-4; D is perhaps TRBD1 (6 bases). Germline CDR1 is WSHSY and CDR2 is SAAADI. Trimming removed 3 bases at V and 6 bases at J, with 11 bases between. The CDR3 consists of 14 residues. Here the CDR3 reads CASSDNRADEKLFF. The DNA for the CDR3 is TGCGCCAGCAGTGATAACAGGGCTGATGAAAAACTGTTTTTT.

This chain uses TRBV4-1 with TRBJ1-2; no clear D. Trimming shortened V by 4 bases and J by 7 bases, and 22 bases separated the two germline ends. The germline V gene has CDR1 MGHRA and CDR2 YSYEKL. The length of the CDR3 is 16 residues. The CDR3 DNA reads as TGCGCCAGCAGCCCATACCGTAGGAACACTAGCCTTGGCTACACCTTC. Amino acid sequence: CASSPYRRNTSLGYTF.

This clone was found once. CDR3 in DNA: TGTGCCAGCAGCTTTGGTGGGACAGAAAGAAATCAGCCCCAGCATTTT. This encodes CASSFGGTERNQPQHF. The chain links TRBV5-4 to TRBJ1-5; 7 bases fit TRBD1. This CDR3 has 16 amino acids. Germline CDR1 reads SGHNT; CDR2 reads YYREEE (reference sequence). V was clipped by 2 bases and J by 4 bases; unmatched bases: 9. Looking up the rest from reference TRBV5-4 and TRBJ1-5 gives the full variable domain: ETGVTQSPTHLIKTRGQQVTLRCSSQSGHNTVSWYQQALGQGPQFIFQYYREEENGRGNFPPRFSGLQFPNYSSELNVNALELDDSALYLCASSFGGTERNQPQHFGDGTRLSIL.

V is TRBV2 and J is TRBJ2-5, with 13 bases identical to TRBD2. V was pared by 6 bases and J by 5 bases, with 9 bases of the junction left unmatched. The CDR3 sequence is 16 residues long. Germline CDR1 is SNHLY and CDR2 is FYNNEI. In nucleotides, the CDR3 is TGTGCCAGCAGGCCAAGACTAGCGGGGGGTCGGGAGACCCAGTACTTC. Protein sequence: CASRPRLAGGRETQYF.

The chain employs TRBV28 and TRBJ1-4; 9 bases align to TRBD1. The CDR3 consists of 18 residues. Trimming at V came to 4 bases and at J to 7 bases, leaving 16 bases not matched to a gene. Germline CDR1 reads MDHEN; CDR2 reads SYDVKM. This chain's CDR3 is CASSSRPGYRGPGEKLFF. DNA for the CDR3: TGTGCCAGCAGTTCCCGCCCTGGGTACAGGGGGCCTGGTGAAAAACTGTTTTTT.

The chain combines TRBV5-4 with TRBJ2-5; the D gene is possibly TRBD2 (7 bases). There are 16 residues in the CDR3. Germline V gives CDR1 SGHNT, CDR2 YYREEE (reference sequence). V lost 4 bases to trimming and J lost 5 bases, with 21 bases between them. The CDR3 nucleotides are TGTGCCAGCAGCCTTTGGGGGACTACAGGGTCGGAGACCCAGTACTTC. This sequence encodes CASSLWGTTGSETQYF. Looking up the rest from reference TRBV5-4 and TRBJ2-5 gives the full variable domain: ETGVTQSPTHLIKTRGQQVTLRCSSQSGHNTVSWYQQALGQGPQFIFQYYREEENGRGNFPPRFSGLQFPNYSSELNVNALELDDSALYLCASSLWGTTGSETQYFGPGTRLLVL.

The chain combines TRBV7-3 with TRBJ1-6; D is ambiguous. This CDR3 has 13 residues. The V gene lost 0 bases and the J gene lost 10 bases, with 7 bases spanning the gap. Germline CDR1 is SGHTA and CDR2 is FQGTGA. The CDR3 nucleotides are TGTGCCAGCAGCTTAACGGCAGACTCACCCCTCCACTTT. Its translation is CASSLTADSPLHF. The whole variable domain, filled in from reference TRBV7-3 and TRBJ1-6, reads GAGVSQTPSNKVTEKGKYVELRCDPISGHTALYWYRQSLGQGPEFLIYFQGTGAADDSGLPNDRFFAVRPEGSVSTLKIQRTERGDSAVYLCASSLTADSPLHFGNGTRLTVT.

V usage is TRBV6-5 and J usage is TRBJ1-6; D possibly corresponds to TRBD1 (6 bases). The CDR3 sequence is 13 residues long. Deletions cut 7 bases from V and 9 bases from J, with 13 bases between. Germline loops: CDR1 MNHEY, CDR2 SVGAGI. The CDR3 DNA reads as TGTGCCAGCAATCAGGGGTCAGGTTCACCCCTCCACTTT. Translated, it gives CASNQGSGSPLHF.

The rearrangement uses TRBV18 and TRBJ1-1, with TRBD1 as a possible D gene (5 bases). The CDR3 loop spans 12 amino acids. Deletions cut 8 bases from V and 5 bases from J, with 12 bases between. Per germline, CDR1 KGHSH and CDR2 LQKENI. CDR3 nucleotide sequence: TGTGCCAGCACAGAGGGGCGGACTGAAGCTTTCTTT. It specifies CASTEGRTEAFF.

The rearrangement uses TRBV18 and TRBJ2-7; 7 positions agree with TRBD1. This CDR3 contains 13 residues. Germline V CDR1 and CDR2: KGHSH, LQKENI. Unmatched junction bases numbered 8, after V lost 9 bases and J lost 3 bases. The CDR3 reads CASQGQPYYEQYF. In nucleotides, the CDR3 is TGTGCCAGTCAGGGACAGCCGTACTACGAGCAGTACTTC. Drawing the rest from reference TRBV18 and TRBJ2-7, the complete variable domain is NAGVMQNPRHLVRRRGQEARLRCSPMKGHSHVYWYRQLPEEGLKFMVYLQKENIIDESGMPKERFSAEFPKEGPSILRIQQVVRGDSAAYFCASQGQPYYEQYFGPGTRLTVT.

The V gene is TRBV25-1, the J gene TRBJ1-2, with a tentative D call TRBD1 (6 bases). V lost 1 base and J 8 bases, leaving 14 bases between the germline ends. CDR1 and CDR2 from the germline V gene are MGHDK and SYGVNS. The CDR3 sequence is 14 residues long. The CDR3 DNA follows: TGTGCCAGCAGTGAATTGGGGGGGGCCAACGGCTACACCTTC. This codes for CASSELGGANGYTF.

The chain combines TRBV10-3 with TRBJ1-5; possible D gene TRBD1, 6 bases. The CDR3 is 16 amino acids. Germline lookup yields CDR1 ENHRY and CDR2 SYGVKD. V dropped 1 base and J dropped 4 bases, with 14 bases sitting between them. The CDR3 protein is CAISELGGEFNQPQHF. The CDR3 DNA reads TGTGCCATCAGTGAGTTAGGGGGGGAGTTTAATCAGCCCCAGCATTTT.

The chain has TRBV4-2 and TRBJ2-7; perhaps TRBD2 as D (5 bases). V lost 5 bases and J 0 bases, leaving 17 bases between the germline ends. The CDR3 consists of 16 residues. Looked up from germline, CDR1 is LGHNA and CDR2 is YNFKEQ. CDR3 nucleotides: TGTGCCAGCAGCTTTTCAGGCACTAGGAGCTCCTACGAGCAGTACTTC. It is translated as CASSFSGTRSSYEQYF.

The chain is built from TRBV7-9 and TRBJ2-1, with D perhaps matching TRBD1 or TRBD2 (6 bases each). CDR1 SEHNR and CDR2 FQNEAQ come from the germline V gene (reference sequence). V gave up 5 bases and J gave up 6 bases, with 14 bases separating them. CDR3 length: 14 residues. CDR3 protein: CASSRGGLGNEQFF. CDR3 sequence (DNA): TGTGCCAGCAGCCGAGGGGGGCTGGGCAATGAGCAGTTCTTC.

This rearrangement joins TRBV7-6 to TRBJ2-7, with 11 bases identical to TRBD2. Per the germline V gene, CDR1 is SGHVS and CDR2 is FNYEAQ. V lost 5 bases, J lost 0 bases, and 6 bases stayed unmatched. The CDR3 consists of 16 residues. The CDR3 region is CASSEEGLADSYEQYF. CDR3 bases: TGTGCCAGCAGCGAGGAGGGACTAGCGGACTCCTACGAGCAGTACTTC. Drawing the rest from reference TRBV7-6 and TRBJ2-7, the complete variable domain is GAGVSQSPRYKVTKRGQDVALRCDPISGHVSLYWYRQALGQGPEFLTYFNYEAQQDKSGLPNDRFSAERPEGSISTLTIQRTEQRDSAMYRCASSEEGLADSYEQYFGPGTRLTVT.

The chain uses TRBV6-1 and TRBJ2-5; perhaps D is TRBD1 or TRBD2 (6 bases each). Per the germline V gene, CDR1 is MNHNS and CDR2 is SASEGT. CDR3 size: 16 residues. V was clipped by 4 bases and J by 3 bases, with 18 bases between them. In DNA, the CDR3 is TGTGCCAGCAGTGTGAGGTGGGGGGCTGGGGAAGAGACCCAGTACTTC. Protein: CASSVRWGAGEETQYF.

The chain employs TRBV27 and TRBJ1-6; tentatively, D is TRBD1 (6 bases). CDR3 size: 17 residues. The germline CDR1 and CDR2 sequences are MNHEY and SMNVEV (reference sequence). V was clipped by 6 bases and J by 7 bases, with 22 bases between them. The CDR3 bases are TGTGCCAGCAGGAGGTGGGCGCGGGGGGGGCAAAATTCACCCCTCCACTTT. Translating gives CASRRWARGGQNSPLHF.

The rearrangement uses TRBV6-1 and TRBJ2-7; 7 positions match TRBD1. The V gene's germline CDR1 is MNHNS and CDR2 SASEGT. The CDR3 contains 14 residues. V gave up 7 bases and J gave up 1 base; unmatched junction bases: 7. The CDR3 loop is CASIRDRASYEQYF. Written as DNA, the CDR3 is TGTGCCAGCATACGAGACAGGGCGTCCTACGAGCAGTACTTC.

The rearrangement uses TRBV9 and TRBJ1-5; TRBD1 matches at 8 bases. Per the germline V gene, CDR1 is SGDLS and CDR2 is YYNGEE. V dropped 1 base and J dropped 5; count of bases not matched to a gene: 8. The CDR3 has 16 residues. CDR3 residues: CASSVRTQGADQPQHF. The CDR3 DNA reads TGTGCCAGCAGCGTAAGGACCCAGGGGGCTGATCAGCCCCAGCATTTT. Supplemented by reference TRBV9 and TRBJ1-5, the full variable domain reads DSGVTQTPKHLITATGQRVTLRCSPRSGDLSVYWYQQSLDQGLQFLIQYYNGEERAKGNILERFSAQQFPDLHSELNLSSLELGDSALYFCASSVRTQGADQPQHFGDGTRLSIL.

The rearrangement uses TRBV4-2 and TRBJ2-1, with 9 nucleotides matching TRBD2. V dropped 4 bases and J dropped 8; count of bases not matched to a gene: 6. The CDR3 covers 14 residues. CDR1 and CDR2 (germline): LGHNA, YNFKEQ. Written as DNA, the CDR3 is TGTGCCAGCAGCCCGGGACTAGCTAACCATGAGCAGTTCTTC. It yields the protein CASSPGLANHEQFF.

This clone was detected only once. The J gene is TRBJ2-7, the V gene TRBV5-4; D is uncertain. This CDR3 spans 15 amino acids. The germline V and J ends were trimmed by 3 bases and 0 bases, with 13 bases remaining between them. CDR1 is SGHNT, CDR2 YYREEE, per germline (reference sequence). CDR3 nucleotides: TGTGCCAGCAGCTCGCCAGGCCGGAGCTCCTACGAGCAGTACTTC. Translation: CASSSPGRSSYEQYF. The variable domain in full, with the rest retrieved from reference TRBV5-4 and TRBJ2-7, is ETGVTQSPTHLIKTRGQQVTLRCSSQSGHNTVSWYQQALGQGPQFIFQYYREEENGRGNFPPRFSGLQFPNYSSELNVNALELDDSALYLCASSSPGRSSYEQYFGPGTRLTVT.

V gene TRBV19 combines with J gene TRBJ1-5, with 7 bases fitting TRBD1. The CDR3 has 13 residues. The V gene end was trimmed by 7 bases and the J gene end by 5 bases; junction bases not matched to a gene: 5. The germline CDR1 and CDR2 sequences are LNHDA and SQIVND (reference sequence). The CDR3 DNA follows: TGTGCCAGTATGGGGACAGCCGATCAGCCCCAGCATTTT. This encodes CASMGTADQPQHF.